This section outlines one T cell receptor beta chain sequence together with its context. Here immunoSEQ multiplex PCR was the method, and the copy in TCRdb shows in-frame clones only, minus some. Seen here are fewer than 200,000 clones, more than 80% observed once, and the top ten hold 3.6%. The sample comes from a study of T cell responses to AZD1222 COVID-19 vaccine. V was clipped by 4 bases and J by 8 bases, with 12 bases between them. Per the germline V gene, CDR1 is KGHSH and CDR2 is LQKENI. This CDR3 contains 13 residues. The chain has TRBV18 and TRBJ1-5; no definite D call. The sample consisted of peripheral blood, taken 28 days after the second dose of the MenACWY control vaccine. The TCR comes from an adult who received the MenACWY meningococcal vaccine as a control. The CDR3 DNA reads TGTGCCAGCTCACGGGGAGAGACGAAGCCCCAGCATTTT. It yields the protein CASSRGETKPQHF.